A single sample gave rise to the 27 T cell receptor beta chains below, sequenced in a study of blood T cell repertoires in COVID-19. Using immunoSEQ multiplex PCR, the repertoire was profiled, and TCRdb retains in-frame clones only, with some absent. The sample has under 300,000 clones, roughly nine tenths seen once. Sequenced: peripheral blood. The receptors were gathered from a woman aged 30 to 39 with COVID-19, enrolled during active disease.

The chain joins TRBV6-6 to TRBJ1-2, with D possibly TRBD1 on 5 matching bases. This CDR3 is built from 14 residues. Per the germline V gene, CDR1 is MNHNY and CDR2 is SVGAGI (reference sequence). The V and J ends lost 0 bases and 2 bases respectively, with 7 bases between them. The CDR3 DNA reads TGTGCCAGCAGTTACTCAGACAGAAACTATGGCTACACCTTC. This translates into CASSYSDRNYGYTF.

CDR3 DNA: TGTGCCAGTCGTCGGGAGGGGGCGGACTATGGCTACACCTTC. Its translation: CASRREGADYGYTF. The J gene is TRBJ1-2, the V gene TRBV6-6; 7 bases align to TRBD1. Germline V CDR1 and CDR2: MNHNY, SVGAGI (reference sequence). Unmatched junction bases numbered 10, after V lost 9 bases and J lost 3 bases. The CDR3 sequence is 14 residues long.

V gene TRBV4-1 combines with J gene TRBJ2-3; TRBD2 matches at 14 bases. The CDR3 contains 17 residues. The germline gives CDR1 MGHRA, CDR2 YSYEKL. Unmatched junction bases numbered 6, after V lost 3 bases and J lost 4 bases. The CDR3 nucleotides read TGCGCCAGCAGCCACTTTCCGGGACTAGCGGGAGCAGATACGCAGTATTTT. This encodes CASSHFPGLAGADTQYF.

The genes are TRBV4-1 and TRBJ1-1; 7 nucleotides line up with TRBD1. The CDR3 is 17 residues long. Germline CDR1 and CDR2: MGHRA and YSYEKL. V trimming: 2 bases; J trimming: 3 bases; junction bases outside the gene matches: 12. The CDR3 protein is CASSQPYKGARYTEAFF. CDR3 nucleotides: TGCGCCAGCAGCCAACCCTACAAGGGGGCTAGGTACACTGAAGCTTTCTTT.

The chain links TRBV18 to TRBJ2-7, with 10 bases identical to TRBD2. This CDR3 region has 18 residues. CDR1 is KGHSH, CDR2 LQKENI, per germline. The trim removed 3 bases at V and 1 base at J, leaving 12 bases unmatched. CDR3 in DNA: TGTGCCAGCTCACCCCTGGCTAGCGGGGGCTCCGGGTCCTACGAGCAGTACTTC. It is translated as CASSPLASGGSGSYEQYF. The whole variable domain, filled in from reference TRBV18 and TRBJ2-7, reads NAGVMQNPRHLVRRRGQEARLRCSPMKGHSHVYWYRQLPEEGLKFMVYLQKENIIDESGMPKERFSAEFPKEGPSILRIQQVVRGDSAAYFCASSPLASGGSGSYEQYFGPGTRLTVT.

The J gene is TRBJ2-1, the V gene TRBV5-4; D gene unclear. V was shortened by 0 bases and J by 1 base, with 5 bases between the two germline ends. Looked up from germline, CDR1 is SGHNT and CDR2 is YYREEE (reference sequence). The CDR3 loop spans 14 amino acids. CDR3 DNA: TGTGCCAGCAGCTTGGCCTCTTCCTACAATGAGCAGTTCTTC. Protein sequence: CASSLASSYNEQFF.

This chain connects TRBV29-1 to TRBJ2-6; TRBD2 agrees at 7 bases. Trimming removed 7 bases from V and 3 bases from J; junction bases left unmatched: 9. The CDR3 is made up of 15 amino acids. Germline CDR1 and CDR2: SQVTM and ANQGSEA. In nucleotides, the CDR3 is TGCAGCGGCGGGGGTGTGCTGAGTGGGGCCAACGTCCTGACTTTC. It translates to CSGGGVLSGANVLTF.

This chain uses TRBV27 with TRBJ2-7; possibly TRBD2 for D (6 bases). Trimming cost V 8 bases and J 3 bases, with 20 bases left between them. CDR3 length equals 15 residues. In germline, CDR1 is MNHEY, CDR2 SMNVEV (reference sequence). Here the CDR3 DNA reads TGTGCCAGCCTCGGTTTGGGGACTGAGGGCTACGAGCAGTACTTC. Protein sequence: CASLGLGTEGYEQYF.

This chain connects TRBV3-1 (or the pseudogene TRBV3-2) to TRBJ1-6; the D is unclear. Germline V gene sequence: CDR1 LGHDT, CDR2 YNNKEL (reference sequence). The V end lost 2 bases, the J end lost 0 bases, and 8 bases lay between the germline ends. CDR3 size: 16 residues. CDR3 loop: CASSQRRSSYNSPLHF. DNA for the CDR3: TGTGCCAGCAGCCAACGGCGGAGCTCCTATAATTCACCCCTCCACTTT.

The chain recombines TRBV4-1 with TRBJ1-2, with D maybe TRBD1 (5 bases). Trimming left V 0 bases short and J 2 bases short, with 10 bases between. Germline V gene lookup returns CDR1 MGHRA and CDR2 YSYEKL. The CDR3 contains 15 residues. CDR3 nucleotide sequence: TGCGCCAGCAGCCAAGATTCGAGACAGAACTATGGCTACACCTTC. It is translated as CASSQDSRQNYGYTF.

The CDR3 protein is CASSRTGFDQPQHF. DNA for the CDR3: TGTGCCAGCTCAAGGACAGGATTCGATCAGCCCCAGCATTTT. The rearrangement uses TRBV18 and TRBJ1-5, with TRBD1 matching over 7 bases. Germline CDR1 KGHSH, CDR2 LQKENI. The CDR3 runs 14 residues. V gave up 5 bases and J gave up 5 bases; unmatched junction bases: 6.

This chain links TRBV6-2 or TRBV6-3 with TRBJ1-1; 7 nucleotides align to TRBD1. This CDR3 contains 15 residues. Germline V gives CDR1 MNHEY, CDR2 SVGEGT. The V and J ends lost 4 bases and 5 bases, in that order; junction bases with no gene match: 10. CDR3 nucleotide sequence: TGTGCCAGCAGTTCGGGATCAGGGGGATGGACTGAAGCTTTCTTT. It yields the protein CASSSGSGGWTEAFF.

This rearrangement joins TRBV19 to TRBJ1-1; D perhaps matches TRBD1 (5 bases). The CDR3 is 12 amino acids. The germline CDR1 and CDR2 sequences are LNHDA and SQIVND (reference sequence). V was trimmed by 10 bases and J by 1 base, leaving 10 bases between them. Here the CDR3 DNA reads TGTGCCACCTGGGGGGGGAACACTGAAGCTTTCTTT. Amino acids: CATWGGNTEAFF.

The CDR3 is CASSANTHYEQYF. In nucleotides, the CDR3 is TGTGCCAGCAGTGCGAACACCCACTACGAGCAGTACTTC. The chain carries TRBV2 and TRBJ2-7, with D uncertain. Trimming stripped 4 bases from V and 3 bases from J, with 10 bases between. The CDR3 runs to 13 residues. From germline, CDR1 is SNHLY and CDR2 FYNNEI.

The chain carries TRBV27 and TRBJ1-5, with D possibly matching TRBD1 (6 bases). Trimming took off 5 bases at V and 5 bases at J, with 19 bases between the two ends. This CDR3 has 16 amino acids. Germline CDR1 MNHEY, CDR2 SMNVEV (reference sequence). CDR3 nucleotides: TGTGCCAGCAGTCCTAGGGGGATCCAGGGGCATCAGCCCCAGCATTTT. Protein sequence: CASSPRGIQGHQPQHF.

This chain uses TRBV19 with TRBJ1-1; 8 bases are a match to TRBD1. The CDR3 covers 16 residues. Looked up from germline, CDR1 is LNHDA and CDR2 is SQIVND (reference sequence). With V trimmed by 4 bases and J by 0 bases, 7 bases remained unmatched. CDR3 coding DNA: TGTGCCAGTAGTAAGAGGACAGGGACGATGAACACTGAAGCTTTCTTT. This sequence encodes CASSKRTGTMNTEAFF.

This chain links TRBV15 with TRBJ2-1, with no clear D. The CDR3 sequence is 18 residues long. CDR1 LNHNV and CDR2 YYDKDF come from the germline V gene (reference sequence). V lost 0 bases and J lost 2, with 17 bases in between. The CDR3 loop is CATSRDNRPELPYNEQFF. The CDR3 DNA is TGTGCCACCAGCAGAGATAATAGGCCGGAGCTCCCCTACAATGAGCAGTTCTTC.

The chain is built from TRBV7-2 and TRBJ2-5; maybe TRBD1 (5 bases). There are 15 residues in the CDR3. Germline CDR1 reads SGHTA; CDR2 reads FQGNSA. Trimming pared 5 bases from V and 1 base from J, leaving 14 bases between. CDR3 sequence: CASSVGQLPQETQYF. The CDR3, as DNA: TGTGCCAGCAGCGTCGGACAACTGCCCCAAGAGACCCAGTACTTC.

V usage is TRBV27 and J usage is TRBJ1-1; maybe TRBD1 (5 bases). The CDR3 totals 17 residues. CDR1 MNHEY and CDR2 SMNVEV come from the germline V gene (reference sequence). The V end was cut by 5 bases, the J end by 10 bases, with 29 bases between. Here the CDR3 DNA reads TGTGCCAGCAGTACCCTCATCTTCAAGCCGTGGGGACTGGTAGCTTTCTTT. This translates into CASSTLIFKPWGLVAFF.

DNA for the CDR3: TGTGCCAGCAGTACCCAGGGGGCAAATACGCAGTATTTT. Its translation is CASSTQGANTQYF. This chain joins TRBV27 and TRBJ2-3; 8 nucleotides agree with TRBD1. There are 13 residues in the CDR3. V gave up 5 bases and J gave up 7 bases; unmatched junction bases: 5. The germline gives CDR1 MNHEY, CDR2 SMNVEV (reference sequence).

V usage is TRBV5-1 and J usage is TRBJ1-3; no firm D call. Trimming cost V 4 bases and J 4 bases, with 30 bases left between them. The CDR3 covers 20 residues. Germline assignment: CDR1 SGHRS and CDR2 YFSETQ. The CDR3 reads CASSPQGFSRGTSAGNTIYF. DNA of the CDR3: TGCGCCAGCAGCCCTCAAGGTTTTAGTCGGGGAACGAGTGCAGGAAACACCATATATTTT.

This clone was observed a single time. The chain has TRBV5-1 and TRBJ1-6, with D hard to call. Between the trimmed V and J ends, which lost 10 bases and 5 bases, there was a span of 16 bases. Germline CDR1 and CDR2: SGHRS and YFSETQ. There are 14 residues in the CDR3. CDR3: CARLAGCDNSPLHF. The CDR3 nucleotides are TGCGCCCGGCTTGCGGGTTGTGATAATTCACCCCTCCACTTT.

This clone was observed at least ten times. This chain connects TRBV13 to TRBJ2-7, with 11 bases fitting TRBD2. The V and J ends lost 3 bases and 2 bases, in that order; junction bases with no gene match: 3. CDR1 and CDR2 from the germline V gene are PRHDT and FYEKMQ (reference sequence). The CDR3 is 15 amino acids. CDR3 coding DNA: TGTGCCAGCAGCTTGGGACTAGCGGCGACCTACGAGCAGTACTTC. Its translation is CASSLGLAATYEQYF.

The chain employs TRBV6-1 and TRBJ2-5, with D unresolved. This CDR3 has 13 amino acids. Germline lookup yields CDR1 MNHNS and CDR2 SASEGT. V dropped 3 bases and J dropped 5 bases, with 10 bases sitting between them. CDR3 loop: CASSESVVETQYF. CDR3 nucleotides: TGTGCCAGCAGTGAGTCGGTAGTTGAGACCCAGTACTTC.

The gene calls are TRBV14 and TRBJ2-2, with D perhaps matching TRBD2 (5 bases). Germline V gene data show CDR1 as SGHDN and CDR2 as FVKESK. This CDR3 is built from 15 residues. V gave up 2 bases and J gave up 8 bases, with 15 bases separating them. Written as DNA, the CDR3 is TGTGCCAGCAGCCAAAAAGGAGGAGCTTTAGGGGAGCTGTTTTTT. Its translation: CASSQKGGALGELFF.

The V and J genes are TRBV5-6 and TRBJ2-1; TRBD2 matches 11 bases. This CDR3 has 17 residues. Germline-derived CDR1 and CDR2 are SGHDT and YYEEEE. V lost 2 bases to trimming and J lost 7 bases; unmatched junction nucleotides: 11. In DNA form, the CDR3 reads TGTGCCAGCAGCTTCGGACTAGCGGGCCAACGGGGGAATGAGCAGTTCTTC. It codes for CASSFGLAGQRGNEQFF.

The chain has TRBV9 and TRBJ2-6; D is possibly TRBD1 (7 bases). CDR1 SGDLS and CDR2 YYNGEE come from the germline V gene. The CDR3 is made up of 18 amino acids. Trimming removed 4 bases at V and 0 bases at J, with 17 bases between. The CDR3 here is CASSTPPGGGSGANVLTF. CDR3 coding DNA: TGTGCCAGCAGCACCCCGCCAGGGGGAGGCTCTGGGGCCAACGTCCTGACTTTC.